This TCR beta chain comes out of a study of blood T cell repertoires in COVID-19. Across the study: The analysed material was cDNA or gDNA that came from T cells, B-cell-depleted T cells, or PBMCs.

Under the authors' procedure: For nucleated cells, counts were estimated from reference gene primer amplification. Assay used: immunoSEQ multiplex PCR; TCRdb lists only in-frame clones, some missing. The V and J calls and clone size were taken over from that table, and D and trimming were inferred from the DNA. The sample records around 53,000 clones, 90% to 95% being singletons. The sample taken for sequencing was peripheral blood. The receptor's source is a human donor in a cohort sampled during active COVID-19.

In nucleotides, the CDR3 is TGTGCCAGTAGTCGGGGACAGGTATCCTACGAGCAGTACTTC. It translates to CASSRGQVSYEQYF. This sequence joins TRBV19 and TRBJ2-7; 8 nucleotides line up with TRBD1. Germline CDR1 LNHDA, CDR2 SQIVND (reference sequence). The CDR3 is 14 amino acids. With 5 bases clipped from V and 1 base from J, the junction kept 4 bases outside the gene matches.